Presented here are 17 T cell receptor beta chains from one specimen sequenced in a study of blood T cell repertoires in COVID-19. TCRdb's copy holds only in-frame clones and misses some; the assay was immunoSEQ multiplex PCR. The table includes some 120,000 clones, roughly 90% detected once. The specimen was peripheral blood. Every receptor here comes from a man between 45 and 60 years old with active COVID-19.

This chain links TRBV18 with TRBJ2-3; 12 bases match TRBD1. Germline loops: CDR1 KGHSH, CDR2 LQKENI. J was trimmed by 2 bases and V by 1 base; bases with no gene match: 1. The CDR3 length is 16 residues. This CDR3 is CASSPQGQGATDTQYF. CDR3 sequence (DNA): TGTGCCAGCTCACCACAGGGACAGGGGGCCACAGATACGCAGTATTTT.

This chain connects TRBV19 to TRBJ1-4; 8 bases align to TRBD1. Germline V lookup: CDR1 LNHDA, CDR2 SQIVND (reference sequence). The CDR3 runs 17 residues. V trimming: 2 bases; J trimming: 5 bases; junction bases outside the gene matches: 10. The chain's CDR3 is CASSILYQQGGNEKLFF. The DNA of the CDR3 is TGTGCCAGTAGTATACTTTATCAACAGGGGGGAAATGAAAAACTGTTTTTT.

This chain connects TRBV15 to TRBJ2-1, with TRBD1 as a possible D gene (6 bases). Looked up from germline, CDR1 is LNHNV and CDR2 is YYDKDF (reference sequence). V was pared by 0 bases and J by 1 base, with 10 bases between. The CDR3 runs to 16 residues. Here the CDR3 DNA reads TGTGCCACCAGCAGAGAACAGGGTACGTCCTACAATGAGCAGTTCTTC. The encoded protein is CATSREQGTSYNEQFF. Using reference TRBV15 and TRBJ2-1 for the parts outside the CDR3, the full variable domain is DAMVIQNPRYQVTQFGKPVTLSCSQTLNHNVMYWYQQKSSQAPKLLFHYYDKDFNNEADTPDNFQSRRPNTSFCFLDIRSPGLGDTAMYLCATSREQGTSYNEQFFGPGTRLTVL.

The rearrangement links TRBV29-1 to TRBJ2-7; TRBD1 agrees at 9 bases. V was clipped by 7 bases and J by 3 bases; unmatched bases: 7. This CDR3 comprises 13 residues. The germline gives CDR1 SQVTM, CDR2 ANQGSEA. The CDR3 sequence is CSAGQGRIYEQYF. The CDR3 DNA follows: TGCAGCGCCGGACAGGGGCGTATCTACGAGCAGTACTTC.

This clone was detected a few times. This chain connects TRBV5-3 to TRBJ1-1, with D possibly being TRBD1 (6 bases). TRBV5-3 is an ORF; its function is uncertain. Trimming removed 6 bases at V and 1 base at J, with 13 bases between. There are 14 residues in the CDR3. CDR3 nucleotides: TGTGCCAGAATCGGGGGGCGTGGGAACACTGAAGCTTTCTTT. It encodes CARIGGRGNTEAFF.

The chain joins TRBV7-9 to TRBJ2-5; 7 bases match TRBD1. From germline, CDR1 is SEHNR and CDR2 FQNEAQ (reference sequence). With V trimmed by 4 bases and J by 5 bases, 1 base remained unmatched. This CDR3 is 12 amino acids long. The CDR3 DNA follows: TGTGCCAGCAGCTCCAGGGGGGAGACCCAGTACTTC. The encoded protein is CASSSRGETQYF. Full variable domain (outside the CDR3, taken from reference TRBV7-9 and TRBJ2-5): DTGVSQNPRHKITKRGQNVTFRCDPISEHNRLYWYRQTLGQGPEFLTYFQNEAQLEKSRLLSDRFSAERPKGSFSTLEIQRTEQGDSAMYLCASSSRGETQYFGPGTRLLVL.

The V and J genes are TRBV11-1 and TRBJ1-5; no clear D. The V end lost 0 bases, the J end lost 2 bases, and 11 bases lay between the germline ends. Germline V gene data show CDR1 as SGHAT and CDR2 as FQDESV (reference sequence). This CDR3 contains 16 residues. CDR3 residues: CASSLALEGGNQPQHF. Written as DNA, the CDR3 is TGTGCCAGCAGCTTAGCGCTCGAGGGCGGCAATCAGCCCCAGCATTTT.

This chain uses TRBV10-2 with TRBJ2-2; no firm D call. V was cut by 1 base and J by 6 bases, with 6 bases left in between. The germline gives CDR1 WSHSY, CDR2 SAAADI. The CDR3 runs 13 residues. CDR3 in DNA: TGCGCCAGCAGTGAGTACGGTTCCGGGGAGCTGTTTTTT. Amino acids: CASSEYGSGELFF.

The rearrangement joins TRBV7-9 to TRBJ2-2; the D is unclear. CDR1 and CDR2 from the germline V gene are SEHNR and FQNEAQ (reference sequence). The CDR3 spans 15 residues. V lost 5 bases and J 4 bases, leaving 14 bases between the germline ends. Here the CDR3 DNA reads TGTGCCAGCAGCACCAGTTGGGCACGCACCGGGGAGCTGTTTTTT. This translates into CASSTSWARTGELFF.

V is TRBV5-4 and J is TRBJ2-7; possible D gene TRBD1, 6 bases. CDR1 SGHNT and CDR2 YYREEE come from the germline V gene (reference sequence). V was cut by 3 bases and J by 1 base, with 14 bases left in between. The CDR3 contains 15 residues. The CDR3 DNA reads TGTGCCAGCAGCTATGGGGGCAGCCTATCCTACGAGCAGTACTTC. Protein: CASSYGGSLSYEQYF.

The rearrangement links TRBV5-6 to TRBJ2-7, with 11 bases lining up with TRBD2. V was clipped by 0 bases and J by 2 bases; unmatched bases: 4. The germline gives CDR1 SGHDT, CDR2 YYEEEE. This CDR3 contains 16 residues. The CDR3 sequence: CASSLASLAGAYEQYF. The DNA for the CDR3 is TGTGCCAGCAGCTTGGCCTCACTAGCGGGGGCCTACGAGCAGTACTTC.

This rearrangement joins TRBV18 to TRBJ2-3; TRBD1 is a possible D gene (7 bases). With 4 bases removed from V and 5 bases from J, the gap between germline ends came to 19 bases. This CDR3 spans 16 amino acids. In germline, CDR1 is KGHSH, CDR2 LQKENI. CDR3 coding DNA: TGTGCCAGCTCACTAGGTTTGGAGGGGGCCGGAGATACGCAGTATTTT. It translates to CASSLGLEGAGDTQYF.

This clone occurred once. The chain joins TRBV19 to TRBJ2-1, with D possibly being TRBD1 (5 bases). V was pared by 4 bases and J by 5 bases, with 21 bases between. The germline V gene has CDR1 LNHDA and CDR2 SQIVND (reference sequence). CDR3 size: 17 residues. The CDR3 here is CASSNTGTGTRDNEQFF. In DNA form, the CDR3 reads TGTGCCAGTAGTAATACAGGTACGGGCACGAGAGACAATGAGCAGTTCTTC. Supplemented by reference TRBV19 and TRBJ2-1, the full variable domain reads DGGITQSPKYLFRKEGQNVTLSCEQNLNHDAMYWYRQDPGQGLRLIYYSQIVNDFQKGDIAEGYSVSREKKESFPLTVTSAQKNPTAFYLCASSNTGTGTRDNEQFFGPGTRLTVL.

This clone was observed once. This chain links TRBV5-1 with TRBJ1-3; D gene ambiguous. This CDR3 comprises 14 residues. Trimming shortened V by 0 bases and J by 0 bases, and 4 bases separated the two germline ends. CDR1 is SGHRS and CDR2 is YFSETQ in the germline V gene. The CDR3 region has the DNA TGCGCCAGCAGCTTGGACACCTCTGGAAACACCATATATTTT. It specifies CASSLDTSGNTIYF. The whole variable domain, filled in from reference TRBV5-1 and TRBJ1-3, reads KAGVTQTPRYLIKTRGQQVTLSCSPISGHRSVSWYQQTPGQGLQFLFEYFSETQRNKGNFPGRFSGRQFSNSRSEMNVSTLELGDSALYLCASSLDTSGNTIYFGEGSWLTVV.

The genes are TRBV5-4 and TRBJ2-7, with D tentatively TRBD1 (5 bases). V lost 0 bases, J lost 3 bases, and 10 bases lay in between. The CDR3 covers 14 residues. Germline loops: CDR1 SGHNT, CDR2 YYREEE (reference sequence). CDR3 protein: CASSLAGQIYEQYV. CDR3 bases: TGTGCCAGCAGCTTGGCAGGACAAATCTACGAGCAGTACGTC.

This chain uses TRBV19 with TRBJ1-3; TRBD1 is a possible D gene (5 bases). V was shortened by 9 bases and J by 0 bases, with 12 bases between the two germline ends. The CDR3 is made up of 14 amino acids. Germline CDR1 LNHDA, CDR2 SQIVND (reference sequence). CDR3 sequence: CASEHRSSGNTIYF. The CDR3 nucleotides are TGTGCCAGCGAACACAGGAGCTCTGGAAACACCATATATTTT.

The rearrangement uses TRBV30 and TRBJ2-2; possibly TRBD2 for D (5 bases). The CDR3 extends over 16 amino acids. The germline CDR1 and CDR2 sequences are GTSNPN and SVGIG (reference sequence). V was trimmed by 3 bases and J by 1 base, leaving 15 bases between them. The CDR3 loop is CAWRGRRGMNTGELFF. CDR3 coding DNA: TGTGCCTGGAGGGGCAGACGGGGAATGAACACCGGGGAGCTGTTTTTT. Supplemented by reference TRBV30 and TRBJ2-2, the full variable domain reads SQTIHQWPATLVQPVGSPLSLECTVEGTSNPNLYWYRQAAGRGLQLLFYSVGIGQISSEVPQNLSASRPQDRQFILSSKKLLLSDSGFYLCAWRGRRGMNTGELFFGEGSRLTVL.